The 2 T cell receptor beta chains reported below all come from one sample, sequenced in a study of blood T cell repertoires in COVID-19. Clones were read by immunoSEQ multiplex PCR, and TCRdb kept only the in-frame ones, dropping some. This table has about 200,000 clones, 70% to 90% appearing once. The sequenced sample consisted of PBMCs or T cells enriched from blood (not recorded which). Receptors were obtained from a woman aged 18-29 years who had recovered from COVID-19.

This clone came up a few times. At one end, the junction sequence differs from germline, possibly due to a read error. The V call is TRBV3-1 (or the pseudogene TRBV3-2), the J call TRBJ2-7; TRBD2 aligns across 12 bases. There are 16 residues in the CDR3. Germline CDR1 is LGHDT and CDR2 is YNNKEL (reference sequence). The chain's CDR3 is CARSPGLLAGGREQYF. CDR3 coding DNA: TGTGCCCGCAGCCCGGGACTGCTAGCGGGGGGGAGGGAGCAGTACTTC.

The sample holds a few counts of this clone. The chain joins TRBV27 to TRBJ2-7, with 7 bases fitting TRBD1. Germline CDR1 and CDR2: MNHEY and SMNVEV (reference sequence). The CDR3 is 17 amino acids. V gave up 0 bases and J gave up 0 bases; unmatched junction bases: 8. The CDR3 is CASSLSGQALSSYEQYF. As DNA, the CDR3 is TGTGCCAGCAGTTTATCAGGACAGGCCTTAAGCTCCTACGAGCAGTACTTC.